These 30 T cell receptor beta chains were sequenced from one sample in a study of graft-versus-host responses after intestinal transplantation. These receptors have no known antigen. The protocol was immunoSEQ multiplex PCR, while the TCRdb copy is restricted to in-frame clones and leaves out a portion. The sample records under 90,000 clones, about 90% being singletons. The sample here was unstimulated CD8+ T cells sorted from spleen or lymph node cells, taken before transplant. Source of these receptors: a human donor who was the organ donor for an intestinal transplant.

The chain uses TRBV11-2 and TRBJ2-7; unclear D gene. CDR1 is SGHAT, CDR2 FQNNGV, per germline. Trimming took off 1 base at V and 3 bases at J, with 4 bases between the two ends. The CDR3 extends over 12 amino acids. The CDR3 region is CASSLGDYEQYV. In nucleotides, the CDR3 is TGTGCCAGCAGCTTAGGGGACTACGAGCAGTACGTC.

The chain is built from TRBV5-4 and TRBJ1-2, with 9 bases that match TRBD1. This CDR3 has 14 residues. Germline V CDR1 and CDR2: SGHNT, YYREEE (reference sequence). V shed 4 bases, J shed 4 bases, and the junction held 5 bases outside the gene matches. CDR3 in amino acids: CASSQGQGFYGYTF. The CDR3 nucleotides are TGTGCCAGCAGCCAAGGACAGGGGTTCTATGGCTACACCTTC. The full variable domain, in which reference TRBV5-4 and TRBJ1-2 provide the parts outside the CDR3, is ETGVTQSPTHLIKTRGQQVTLRCSSQSGHNTVSWYQQALGQGPQFIFQYYREEENGRGNFPPRFSGLQFPNYSSELNVNALELDDSALYLCASSQGQGFYGYTFGSGTRLTVV.

The rearrangement uses TRBV6-5 and TRBJ2-1; TRBD2 matches at 9 bases. After removal of 0 bases from V and 4 bases from J, the junction contained 4 bases not matched to a gene. Germline CDR1 is MNHEY and CDR2 is SVGAGI. This CDR3 comprises 16 residues. This chain's CDR3 is CASSYSLAGQYNEQFF. The CDR3 coding sequence is TGTGCCAGCAGTTACTCGCTAGCGGGGCAATACAATGAGCAGTTCTTC.

V gene TRBV2 combines with J gene TRBJ1-5; 7 bases map to TRBD1. The CDR3 loop spans 16 amino acids. Germline V lookup: CDR1 SNHLY, CDR2 FYNNEI. J was trimmed by 6 bases and V by 0 bases; bases with no gene match: 8. The CDR3 DNA follows: TGTGCCAGCAGTGAAGCTCATGGACAGGCGGGTCAGCCCCAGCATTTT. This translates into CASSEAHGQAGQPQHF.

This chain joins TRBV11-2 and TRBJ2-1; TRBD1 is a possible D gene (6 bases). The ends were cut back, 1 base at V and 15 bases at J, with 25 bases in the middle. Germline V gene lookup returns CDR1 SGHAT and CDR2 FQNNGV. The CDR3 runs 16 residues. The CDR3 region has the DNA TGTGCCAGCAGCTTAGGAGACTTCGACACAGGGAACTTTGGGTTCTTC. Translation gives CASSLGDFDTGNFGFF.

The chain is built from TRBV28 and TRBJ1-1; D gene uncertain. The CDR3 loop spans 14 amino acids. V was trimmed by 3 bases and J by 5 bases, leaving 13 bases between them. Germline CDR1 reads MDHEN; CDR2 reads SYDVKM. CDR3 in DNA: TGTGCCAGCAGTTTTGCGGATTCGTGGACTGAAGCTTTCTTT. Translating it yields CASSFADSWTEAFF.

The chain uses TRBV15 and TRBJ2-5; D gene unclear. Looked up from germline, CDR1 is LNHNV and CDR2 is YYDKDF (reference sequence). This CDR3 spans 12 amino acids. The ends were cut back, 3 bases at V and 4 bases at J, with 6 bases in the middle. The CDR3 sequence is CATSSARETQYF. The CDR3 DNA follows: TGTGCCACCAGCAGTGCGCGAGAGACCCAGTACTTC.

This clone was detected only once. J is TRBJ2-2 and V is TRBV7-6; TRBD2 is a possible D gene (6 bases). CDR1 and CDR2 (germline): SGHVS, FNYEAQ. This CDR3 region has 17 residues. The ends were cut back, 2 bases at V and 3 bases at J, with 16 bases in the middle. The CDR3 coding sequence is TGTGCCAGCAGCTTATTTGGGAGGCCGGGGGACACCGGGGAGCTGTTTTTT. Protein sequence: CASSLFGRPGDTGELFF.

The chain combines TRBV13 with TRBJ2-3, with 7 bases fitting TRBD1. J lost 2 bases, V lost 1 base, and 6 bases had no gene match. The CDR3 contains 16 residues. Germline values: CDR1 PRHDT, CDR2 FYEKMQ (reference sequence). The DNA for the CDR3 is TGTGCCAGCAGCTTAGTGGGGACAGACCTCACAGATACGCAGTATTTT. Its protein product is CASSLVGTDLTDTQYF.

J is TRBJ2-7 and V is TRBV7-8; D perhaps matches TRBD2 (6 bases). V dropped 5 bases and J dropped 6 bases, with 17 bases sitting between them. This CDR3 spans 14 amino acids. Germline assignment: CDR1 SGHVS and CDR2 FQNEAQ. The chain's CDR3 is CASSLERATPEQYV. The DNA for the CDR3 is TGTGCCAGCAGCCTCGAGCGGGCCACTCCCGAGCAGTACGTC.

This sequence joins TRBV27 and TRBJ2-1, with D tentatively TRBD1 (5 bases). Trimming stripped 3 bases from V and 5 bases from J, with 14 bases between. Per germline, CDR1 MNHEY and CDR2 SMNVEV (reference sequence). The CDR3 has 15 amino acids. The CDR3 bases are TGTGCCAGCAGTTTGGACAACCTCCTCAACAATGAGCAGTTCTTC. Its translation: CASSLDNLLNNEQFF.

This clone was seen ten or more times. The junction shows a germline mismatch at one end, possibly a read error. V usage is TRBV7-7 and J usage is TRBJ1-6; D is undetermined. Germline CDR1 reads SSHAT; CDR2 reads FNYEAQ (reference sequence). This CDR3 has 15 amino acids. The DNA of the CDR3 is TGTGCTAGCAGCTTAGATACAGCACAGAATTCACCCCTCCACTTT. Translation: CASSLDTAQNSPLHF. Looking up the rest from reference TRBV7-7 and TRBJ1-6 gives the full variable domain: GAGVSQSPRYKVTKRGQDVTLRCDPISSHATLYWYQQALGQGPEFLTYFNYEAQPDKSGLPSDRFSAERPEGSISTLTIQRTEQRDSAMYRCASSLDTAQNSPLHFGNGTRLTVT.

This clone has just one count. The V gene is TRBV11-3, the J gene TRBJ2-7, with 7 nucleotides matching TRBD1. There are 17 residues in the CDR3. With 0 bases clipped from V and 0 bases from J, the junction kept 8 bases outside the gene matches. Germline assignment: CDR1 SGHNT and CDR2 YENEEA. The CDR3 DNA is TGTGCCAGCAGCTTAGAGCGGGCCGGACAGGCCTCCTACGAGCAGTACGTC. Protein product: CASSLERAGQASYEQYV.

The V call is TRBV27, the J call TRBJ1-1; 7 bases are a match to TRBD1. The V gene's germline CDR1 is MNHEY and CDR2 SMNVEV (reference sequence). Trimming cost V 3 bases and J 7 bases; bases outside gene matches: 5. The CDR3 is 13 amino acids. CDR3: CASSFSGQVEAFF. As DNA, the CDR3 is TGTGCCAGCAGTTTCTCTGGACAGGTTGAAGCTTTCTTT.

The chain is built from TRBV7-9 and TRBJ1-1; D not resolved. The V and J ends lost 0 bases and 8 bases respectively, with 10 bases between them. CDR1 and CDR2 from the germline V gene are SEHNR and FQNEAQ (reference sequence). This CDR3 has 13 amino acids. CDR3 residues: CASSLAGTEEAFF. The DNA of the CDR3 is TGTGCCAGCAGCTTAGCTGGTACAGAAGAAGCTTTCTTT.

The chain couples TRBV15 to TRBJ2-6; 7 bases match TRBD1. CDR3 length equals 16 residues. CDR1 and CDR2 from the germline V gene are LNHNV and YYDKDF (reference sequence). J lost 2 bases, V lost 3 bases, and 4 bases had no gene match. CDR3 nucleotides: TGTGCCACCAGCAGCCGCCAGGGGGCTGGGGCCAACGTCCTGACTTTC. Translation gives CATSSRQGAGANVLTF.

The chain joins TRBV15 to TRBJ1-5, with 7 nucleotides matching TRBD1. The CDR3 length is 13 residues. J gave up 6 bases and V 5 bases, and 4 bases lay outside the gene matches. The germline V gene has CDR1 LNHNV and CDR2 YYDKDF (reference sequence). CDR3 in amino acids: CATSLRGAQPQHF. CDR3 DNA: TGTGCCACCAGCCTCAGGGGGGCTCAGCCCCAGCATTTT.

The J gene is TRBJ1-2, the V gene TRBV27; D remains ambiguous. Germline V gene data show CDR1 as MNHEY and CDR2 as SMNVEV (reference sequence). Between the trimmed V and J ends, which lost 1 base and 4 bases, there was a span of 16 bases. This CDR3 is 16 amino acids long. This CDR3 reads CASSLLMGPTSYGYTF. The CDR3, as DNA: TGTGCCAGCAGTTTATTAATGGGCCCCACGTCCTATGGCTACACCTTC.

The chain employs TRBV28 and TRBJ1-2; 8 bases agree with TRBD1. This CDR3 is 15 amino acids long. CDR1 is MDHEN and CDR2 is SYDVKM in the germline V gene. V was clipped by 2 bases and J by 2 bases; unmatched bases: 4. The CDR3 sequence: CASSLAWTGNYGYTF. Written as DNA, the CDR3 is TGTGCCAGCAGTTTAGCTTGGACAGGGAACTATGGCTACACCTTC.

This chain uses TRBV2 with TRBJ2-2, with 8 bases lining up with TRBD1. Trimming took 10 bases from V and 4 from J; bases not matched to a gene: 5. The CDR3 runs to 13 residues. CDR1 is SNHLY and CDR2 is FYNNEI in the germline V gene. The CDR3 is CAIRTGPTGELFF. CDR3 nucleotide sequence: TGTGCCATCCGGACAGGGCCCACCGGGGAGCTGTTTTTT.

This chain links TRBV4-2 with TRBJ1-2, with TRBD1 matching 7 bases. Germline V lookup: CDR1 LGHNA, CDR2 YNFKEQ. V was pared by 4 bases and J by 2 bases, with 1 base of the junction left unmatched. This CDR3 comprises 13 residues. The CDR3 region is CASSPGQNYGYTF. Written as DNA, the CDR3 is TGTGCCAGCAGCCCGGGACAGAACTATGGCTACACCTTC.

The chain combines TRBV5-5 with TRBJ1-5, with D perhaps matching TRBD1 (6 bases). Germline loops: CDR1 SGHKS, CDR2 YYEKEE (reference sequence). Trimming left V 0 bases short and J 9 bases short, with 13 bases between. The CDR3 has 14 residues. The CDR3: CASSLGQAEGPQHF. CDR3 DNA: TGTGCCAGCAGCTTGGGACAGGCTGAAGGGCCCCAGCATTTT.

The chain is built from TRBV4-1 and TRBJ1-2; D gene uncertain. Germline loops: CDR1 MGHRA, CDR2 YSYEKL. V shed 2 bases and J shed 4 bases, with 14 bases lying between them. CDR3 length: 15 residues. The CDR3 is CASSQYDSSSYGYTF. In nucleotides, the CDR3 is TGCGCCAGCAGCCAATATGATAGTAGTAGCTATGGCTACACCTTC.

The chain has TRBV13 and TRBJ2-5, with D possibly matching TRBD1 (6 bases). Germline CDR1 and CDR2: PRHDT and FYEKMQ (reference sequence). With 4 bases removed from V and 4 bases from J, the gap between germline ends came to 13 bases. The length of the CDR3 is 14 residues. CDR3 sequence (DNA): TGTGCCAGCAGCTCAAGGACAGTACTAGAGACCCAGTACTTC. Protein sequence: CASSSRTVLETQYF.

This clone was counted a few times. This chain joins TRBV4-1 and TRBJ1-6; a possible D gene is TRBD1 (5 bases). V lost 2 bases, J lost 10 bases, and 12 bases lay in between. CDR1 is MGHRA, CDR2 YSYEKL, per germline. CDR3 length: 14 amino acids. The CDR3 DNA reads as TGCGCCAGCAGCCAAACCCAGGGTTTATCACCCCTCCACTTT. Protein product: CASSQTQGLSPLHF.

The chain carries TRBV5-4 and TRBJ1-1, with TRBD1 identical over 7 bases. This CDR3 has 13 amino acids. Germline V gene lookup returns CDR1 SGHNT and CDR2 YYREEE (reference sequence). V dropped 2 bases and J dropped 3; count of bases not matched to a gene: 1. The CDR3 DNA is TGTGCCAGCAGCTTTGACAGGGACACTGAAGCTTTCTTT. Amino acids: CASSFDRDTEAFF.

This sequence joins TRBV2 and TRBJ1-2; D not certain. V lost 11 bases to trimming and J lost 6 bases, with 16 bases between them. The CDR3 sequence is 12 residues long. Germline CDR1 SNHLY, CDR2 FYNNEI. Written as DNA, the CDR3 is TGTGCCTCAGCTAATCCGGAGGATGGCTACACCTTC. Its translation is CASANPEDGYTF.

This clone was observed a handful of times. The chain joins TRBV5-8 to TRBJ1-5, with no clear D. The CDR3 runs to 14 residues. Germline V CDR1 and CDR2: SGHTS, YDEGEE. The V end was cut by 0 bases, the J end by 2 bases, with 6 bases between. In DNA, the CDR3 is TGTGCCAGCAGCTTGGCCCCCGGCAATCAGCCCCAGCATTTT. Amino acid sequence: CASSLAPGNQPQHF.

The rearrangement joins TRBV27 to TRBJ2-2, with a weak D call TRBD2 (5 bases). The germline gives CDR1 MNHEY, CDR2 SMNVEV (reference sequence). The CDR3 totals 17 residues. Deletions cut 3 bases from V and 0 bases from J, with 14 bases between. Here the CDR3 reads CASSFERGGSNTGELFF. The CDR3 DNA is TGTGCCAGCAGTTTTGAACGTGGAGGCTCGAACACCGGGGAGCTGTTTTTT.

This chain uses TRBV5-4 with TRBJ1-1, with D unresolved. Germline CDR1 SGHNT, CDR2 YYREEE (reference sequence). This CDR3 comprises 14 residues. V was clipped by 6 bases and J by 1 base, with 13 bases between them. The CDR3 protein is CASTLVGENTEAFF. DNA for the CDR3: TGTGCCAGCACCCTCGTCGGAGAGAACACTGAAGCTTTCTTT.